A selection of T cell receptor beta chains follows, all from one sample in a study of graft-versus-host responses after intestinal transplantation. Method: immunoSEQ multiplex PCR; TCRdb's copy keeps in-frame clones and lacks some. The sample includes roughly 69,000 clones, just under 95% seen only once; the top ten take 6.5% to 8%. This material consisted of bone marrow, taken 700 to 750 days after intestinal transplantation. The receptors stem from a human patient who received an intestinal transplant, so some T cells may come from the graft donor. The CDR3 runs from the conserved cysteine through the conserved F or W. The D gene is left open where the match is weak. Not every row has a clone size; where given, it reads once, few, many or a size class.

abundance	d_gene	v_gene	j_gene	CDR3nt	CDR3aa
.	.	TRBV4-1	TRBJ2-3	TGCGCCAGCAGCCAAGATGAGGGAGGACTCCACACAGATACGCAGTATTTT	CASSQDEGGLHTDTQYF
.	TRBD1	TRBV15	TRBJ2-7	TGTGCCACCAGCAGAGATAGAGGACAGGGGGTTGAGCAGTACTTC	CATSRDRGQGVEQYF
once	.	TRBV6-6	TRBJ2-6	TGTGCCAGCAGACCTCTAGGCTCTGGGGCCAACGTCCTGACTTTC	CASRPLGSGANVLTF
.	.	TRBV6-5	TRBJ2-2	TGTGCCAGCAGTTACGGGGCAGGGTTGGGGGAGCTGTTTTTT	CASSYGAGLGELFF
.	.	TRBV29-1	TRBJ1-1	TGCAGCGTTGAGGAGGCAGGGCCTGAAGCTTTCTTT	CSVEEAGPEAFF
.	.	TRBV28	TRBJ1-5	TGTGCCAGCAGTGATCACCCCCAGGGAAGGATTAGCAATCAGCCCCAGCATTTT	CASSDHPQGRISNQPQHF
.	.	TRBV10-1	TRBJ2-7	TGCGCCAGCAGTGAGTCAAATAGCGAGTTGACCTACGAGCAGTACTTC	CASSESNSELTYEQYF
.	.	TRBV18	TRBJ1-1	TGTGCCAGCTCACCGGGGGGGCCGGCAGGAGGGACTGAAGCTTTCTTT	CASSPGGPAGGTEAFF
.	TRBD2	TRBV7-7	TRBJ2-5	TGTGCCAGCAGCTCCCATAGCGGGAGGGGGTTGACCCAGTACTTC	CASSSHSGRGLTQYF
once	TRBD1	TRBV27	TRBJ2-7	TGTGCCAGCAGTCTAAAGACAGGGATCTACGAGCAGTACTTC	CASSLKTGIYEQYF
.	.	TRBV11-2	TRBJ1-1	TGTGCCAGCAGCCCCCGCGGCCAGATGAACACTGAAGCTTTCTTT	CASSPRGQMNTEAFF
.	.	TRBV19	TRBJ2-7	TGTGCCAGTAGTATAGCTGACAGTTCCTACGAGCAGTACTTC	CASSIADSSYEQYF